The present T cell receptor (beta chain) was sequenced within a study of blood T cells in healthy people across ages. Findings of the study overall: Naive CD4+ cell counts and diversity both ran higher in long-lived than in aged donors.

Sample-barcoded 5' priming and a J-beta primer mix drove a second PCR of roughly 6 to 12 cycles. TCRdb re-analysed the 5' RACE reads in MiXCR, keeping a single row per CDR3 protein. Among around 970,000 distinct CDR3 sequences, about 51% were seen once, and the ten largest hold 20% to 25%. With regard to this clonotype: Its antigen is undetermined.

This CDR3 region has 16 residues. Peripheral blood, roughly 9.3 milliliters per donor, was collected. The receptor was isolated from a woman aged 55-70 years in good health. The chain combines TRBV21-1 with TRBJ1-5; the table gives TRBD1 as D, unverified against the DNA. TRBV21-1 is a pseudogene locus. The sample was blood. Here the CDR3 DNA reads TGTGCCAGCAGCCCACCTTCTGGGGGAAGCAATCAGCCCCAGCATTTT. This gives the protein CASSPPSGGSNQPQHF.